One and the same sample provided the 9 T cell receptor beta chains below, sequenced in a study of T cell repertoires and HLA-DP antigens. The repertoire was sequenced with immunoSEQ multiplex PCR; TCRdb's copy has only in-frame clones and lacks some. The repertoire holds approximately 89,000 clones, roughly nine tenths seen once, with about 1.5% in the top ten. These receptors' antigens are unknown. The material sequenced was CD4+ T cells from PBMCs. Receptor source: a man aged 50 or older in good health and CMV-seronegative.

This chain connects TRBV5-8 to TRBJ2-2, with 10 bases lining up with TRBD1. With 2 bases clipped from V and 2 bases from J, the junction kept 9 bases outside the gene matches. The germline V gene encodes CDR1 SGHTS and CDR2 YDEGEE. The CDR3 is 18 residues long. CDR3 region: CASSLELGTGVNTGELFF. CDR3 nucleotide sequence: TGTGCCAGCAGCTTAGAACTCGGGACAGGGGTTAACACCGGGGAGCTGTTTTTT. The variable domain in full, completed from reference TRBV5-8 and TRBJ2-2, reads EAGVTQSPTHLIKTRGQQATLRCSPISGHTSVYWYQQALGLGLQFLLWYDEGEERNRGNFPPRFSGRQFPNYSSELNVNALELEDSALYLCASSLELGTGVNTGELFFGEGSRLTVL.

For the CDR3, the DNA is TGTGCCAGCAGCCCCAGGGCCTACGAGCAGTACTTC. It encodes CASSPRAYEQYF. The chain uses TRBV7-2 and TRBJ2-7; a weak D match, TRBD1 (5 bases). This CDR3 spans 12 amino acids. V shed 5 bases and J shed 2 bases, with 7 bases lying between them. The V gene's germline CDR1 is SGHTA and CDR2 FQGNSA.

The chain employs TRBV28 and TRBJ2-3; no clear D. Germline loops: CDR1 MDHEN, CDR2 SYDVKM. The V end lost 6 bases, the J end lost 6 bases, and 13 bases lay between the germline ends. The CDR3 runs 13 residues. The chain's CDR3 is CASSRRNPDTQYF. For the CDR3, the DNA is TGTGCCAGCAGCCGCCGCAACCCCGATACGCAGTATTTT.

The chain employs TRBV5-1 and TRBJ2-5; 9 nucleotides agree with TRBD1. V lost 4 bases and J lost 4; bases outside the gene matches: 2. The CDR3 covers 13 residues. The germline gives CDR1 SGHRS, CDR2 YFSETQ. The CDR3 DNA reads TGCGCCAGCAGCCGGACAGGGGTAGAGACCCAGTACTTC. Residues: CASSRTGVETQYF.

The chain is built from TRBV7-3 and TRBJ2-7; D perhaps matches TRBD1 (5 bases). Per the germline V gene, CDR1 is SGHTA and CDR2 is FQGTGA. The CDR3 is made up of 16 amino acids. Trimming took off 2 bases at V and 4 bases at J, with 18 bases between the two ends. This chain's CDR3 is CASSLHMTSGAYEQYF. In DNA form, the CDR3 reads TGTGCCAGCAGCTTACATATGACGTCTGGGGCTTACGAGCAGTACTTC.

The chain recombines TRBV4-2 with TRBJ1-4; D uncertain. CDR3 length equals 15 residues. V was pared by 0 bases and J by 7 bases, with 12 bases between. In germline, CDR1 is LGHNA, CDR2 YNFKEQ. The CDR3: CASSQDGGRREKLFF. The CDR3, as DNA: TGTGCCAGCAGCCAAGATGGAGGCAGGCGTGAAAAACTGTTTTTT.

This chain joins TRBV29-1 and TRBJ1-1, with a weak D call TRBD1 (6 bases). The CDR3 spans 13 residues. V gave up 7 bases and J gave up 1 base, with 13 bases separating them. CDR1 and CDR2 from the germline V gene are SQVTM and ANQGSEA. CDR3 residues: CSGARGQNTEAFF. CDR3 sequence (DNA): TGCAGCGGGGCCCGGGGGCAGAACACTGAAGCTTTCTTT.

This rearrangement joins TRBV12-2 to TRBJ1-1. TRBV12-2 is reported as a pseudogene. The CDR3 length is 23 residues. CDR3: CASRLVGRFGPPARDLLNTEAFF. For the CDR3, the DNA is TGTGCAAGTCGCTTAGTTGGGCGGTTCGGCCCCCCCGCCCGGGACCTCCTGAACACTGAAGCTTTCTTT.

The DNA of the CDR3 is TGCGCCAGCAGCCCCGATAGCGGGGGCGGGACAGATACGCAGTATTTT. Amino acids: CASSPDSGGGTDTQYF. The chain uses TRBV5-1 and TRBJ2-3; 9 bases align to TRBD2. Trimming took 4 bases from V and 3 from J; bases not matched to a gene: 9. Looked up from germline, CDR1 is SGHRS and CDR2 is YFSETQ. The CDR3 extends over 16 amino acids.